This is a list of T cell receptor beta chains from one sample in a study of T-cell reconstitution after alpha-beta-depleted transplantation in children. TCRdb used MiXCR to reprocess the PCR reads, holding one entry per CDR3 protein. Of roughly 280,000 distinct CDR3 sequences in the sample, approximately 10% were seen once. The material was peripheral blood, obtained 180 days after TCRalphabeta/CD19-depleted stem cell transplant. The receptors shown here come from a male patient between 2 and 15 years old who had a stem cell transplant for chronic granulomatous disease, so the T cells may come from the graft donor. Both conserved end residues are part of each CDR3. D genes are given only for firm matches.

D gene: TRBD2
V gene: TRBV6-5
CDR3 protein: CASSLPGLAGNEQFF

D gene: NA
V gene: TRBV6-2/TRBV6-3
CDR3 protein: CASSYDRSSYGYTF

D gene: NA
V gene: TRBV29-1
CDR3 protein: CSVEEVQGLTQYF

D gene: TRBD2
V gene: TRBV15
CDR3 protein: CATTPGLAALGTQYF

D gene: TRBD2
V gene: TRBV20-1
CDR3 protein: CSASSGGYEQYF

D gene: NA
V gene: TRBV24-1
CDR3 protein: CATSPRTTNNEQFF

D gene: NA
V gene: TRBV5-8
CDR3 protein: CASSLVDLAGELFF

D gene: TRBD2
V gene: TRBV12-3/TRBV12-4
CDR3 protein: CPSSAGTSGFLDTQYF

D gene: TRBD2
V gene: TRBV18
CDR3 protein: CASSPAGGPWDEQFF

D gene: NA
V gene: TRBV7-2
CDR3 protein: CASSLEVGGAHYGYTF

D gene: TRBD2
V gene: TRBV11-2
CDR3 protein: CASSLPGRASFGELFF